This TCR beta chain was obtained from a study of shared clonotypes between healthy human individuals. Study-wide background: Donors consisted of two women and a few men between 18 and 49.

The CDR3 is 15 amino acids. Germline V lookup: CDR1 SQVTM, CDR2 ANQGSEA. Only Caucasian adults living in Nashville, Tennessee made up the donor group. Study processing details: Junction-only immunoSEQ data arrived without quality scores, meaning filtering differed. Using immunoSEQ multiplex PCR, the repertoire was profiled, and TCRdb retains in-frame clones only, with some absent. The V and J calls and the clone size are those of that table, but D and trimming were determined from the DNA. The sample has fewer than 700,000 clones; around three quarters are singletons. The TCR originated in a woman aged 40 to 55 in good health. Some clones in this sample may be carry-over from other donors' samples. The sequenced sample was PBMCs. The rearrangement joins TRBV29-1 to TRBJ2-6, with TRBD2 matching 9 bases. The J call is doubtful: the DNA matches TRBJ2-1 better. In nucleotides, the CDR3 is TGCAGCGTTGAAGGGCTAGCGGGATCCTACAATGAGCAGTTCTTC. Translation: CSVEGLAGSYNEQFF.